A selection of T cell receptor beta chains follows, all from one sample in a study of early stage breast cancer tumors. Clones were sequenced by immunoSEQ multiplex PCR, and TCRdb holds only the in-frame ones, with some missing. The data contain 20,000 to 25,000 clones, roughly 76% of them singletons. Sequenced input: blood. The receptors originated from a person between 55 and 69 years old with breast cancer. CDR3s include the opening cysteine and the closing phenylalanine or tryptophan. The D gene is left open where the match is weak. Only some rows state a clone size, as once, few, many or a class for expanded clones.

TRBJ2-3 16 NA TRBV14 TRBD1 CASSLGTGLYTDTQYF TGTGCCAGCAGCCTCGGGACAGGGCTATACACAGATACGCAGTATTTT
TRBJ2-7 13 NA TRBV11-3 NA CASSWQRWAEQYF TGTGCCAGCAGCTGGCAGCGATGGGCCGAGCAGTACTTC
TRBJ2-7 16 once TRBV7-2 TRBD2 CASSLEGPSGSYEQYF TGTGCCAGCAGCTTAGAGGGGCCTAGCGGTTCCTACGAGCAGTACTTC
TRBJ1-2 15 NA TRBV5-6 NA CASSSTGGAAYGYTF TGTGCCAGCAGCAGCACCGGGGGGGCTGCCTATGGCTACACCTTC
TRBJ2-7 12 NA TRBV5-6 NA CASSLGVGEQYF TGTGCCAGCAGCTTGGGAGTTGGCGAGCAGTACTTC
TRBJ2-5 15 NA TRBV9 NA CASSSPLGRQETQYF TGTGCCAGCAGCTCTCCCTTGGGAAGGCAAGAGACCCAGTACTTC
TRBJ1-1 15 NA TRBV30 TRBD1 CAWSPDRGLRTEAFF TGTGCCTGGAGTCCGGACAGGGGGCTTCGCACTGAAGCTTTCTTT
TRBJ1-1 16 NA TRBV10-3 TRBD1 CAISENRQGKGTEAFF TGTGCCATCAGTGAGAATAGACAGGGAAAGGGCACTGAAGCTTTCTTT
TRBJ2-5 16 NA TRBV5-1 TRBD2 CASSGGGTSGQETQYF TGCGCCAGCAGCGGGGGGGGGACTAGCGGTCAAGAGACCCAGTACTTC
TRBJ2-7 14 NA TRBV4-2 NA CASSQGTTVYEQYF TGTGCCAGCAGCCAAGGGACAACCGTCTACGAGCAGTACTTC
TRBJ2-7 13 NA TRBV30 TRBD2 CAGGLAGSYEQYF TGTGCCGGGGGACTAGCGGGTTCCTACGAGCAGTACTTC
TRBJ2-7 15 NA TRBV11-3 TRBD2 CASSPPGGQTYEQYF TGTGCCAGCAGCCCTCCGGGGGGGCAGACCTACGAGCAGTACTTC
TRBJ1-4 15 once TRBV19 TRBD1 CASKRTGSDNEKLFF TGTGCCAGTAAACGGACAGGGTCTGATAATGAAAAACTGTTTTTT
TRBJ2-7 12 NA TRBV6-1 NA CASSGLAYEQYF TGTGCCAGCAGCGGACTCGCATACGAGCAGTACTTC
TRBJ1-1 13 once TRBV7-3 NA CASSLTPGSEAFF TGTGCCAGCAGCTTAACCCCCGGGTCCGAAGCTTTCTTT
TRBJ1-1 11 few TRBV6-5 NA CASSDNREAFF TGTGCCAGCAGTGATAACCGGGAAGCTTTCTTT
TRBJ1-2 14 NA TRBV27 NA CASSLGLPGGGYTF TGTGCCAGCAGTTTAGGGCTCCCGGGAGGTGGCTACACCTTC
TRBJ2-7 14 once TRBV5-4 TRBD2 CASSLREGRHEQYF TGTGCCAGCAGCTTAAGGGAGGGTCGCCACGAGCAGTACTTC
TRBJ1-1 15 NA TRBV6-6 NA CASSYLGTLHTEAFF TGTGCCAGCAGTTACCTCGGGACGTTGCACACTGAAGCTTTCTTT
TRBJ2-7 17 few TRBV29-1 NA CSVEGLTEQGTTYEQYF TGCAGCGTTGAGGGGCTCACAGAACAGGGCACAACCTACGAGCAGTACTTC
TRBJ2-1 14 NA TRBV6-5 TRBD2 CASSYLAGGPFQFF TGTGCCAGCAGTTATCTAGCGGGGGGGCCTTTTCAGTTCTTC
TRBJ1-2 13 medium-sized TRBV6-5 TRBD1 CASSLDEGAGYTF TGTGCCAGCAGTCTCGACGAGGGGGCGGGCTACACCTTC
TRBJ1-2 16 NA TRBV19 NA CASSPQGTRPNYGYTF TGTGCCAGTAGTCCCCAAGGGACAAGGCCCAACTATGGCTACACCTTC
TRBJ2-2 14 once TRBV6-1 NA CASSSWGETGELFF TGTGCCAGCAGTAGTTGGGGTGAAACCGGGGAGCTGTTTTTT
TRBJ2-4 14 NA TRBV5-1 NA CASSLDPAAGIQYF TGCGCCAGCAGCTTGGACCCTGCGGCGGGCATTCAGTACTTC
TRBJ2-7 14 few TRBV5-4 TRBD2 CASRIGTSPYEQYF TGTGCCAGCAGAATCGGGACTAGCCCCTACGAGCAGTACTTC
TRBJ2-1 14 NA TRBV5-1 NA CASSPRGARNEQFF TGCGCCAGCAGCCCCAGGGGTGCGCGGAATGAGCAGTTCTTC
TRBJ1-2 15 NA TRBV7-8 TRBD1 CASSSGTGLQYGYTF TGTGCCAGCAGCTCCGGGACAGGGTTACAGTATGGCTACACCTTC
TRBJ2-1 19 NA TRBV19 TRBD2 CASTPSGTSGGPSYNEQFF TGTGCCAGTACTCCTTCCGGGACTAGCGGGGGGCCTTCCTACAATGAGCAGTTCTTC
TRBJ2-5 15 NA TRBV5-3 TRBD2 CASSLVLAGQETQYF TGTGCCAGCAGCTTGGTACTAGCGGGCCAAGAGACCCAGTACTTC
TRBJ2-1 15 NA TRBV5-8 TRBD1 CASSLTGTAYNEQFF TGTGCCAGCAGCTTAACCGGGACAGCTTACAATGAGCAGTTCTTC
TRBJ1-4 14 NA TRBV2 NA CASRERQGHEKLFF TGTGCCAGCAGGGAAAGGCAGGGTCATGAAAAACTGTTTTTT
TRBJ2-7 13 medium-sized TRBV2 NA CASSSDMDYEQYF TGTGCCAGCAGCAGCGACATGGACTACGAGCAGTACTTC
TRBJ2-2 16 NA TRBV10-3 NA CATRGKQSGFPGELFF TGTGCCACCCGGGGTAAACAAAGCGGGTTCCCCGGGGAGCTGTTTTTT
TRBJ1-2 12 NA TRBV6-5 NA CASSHGGDGYTF TGTGCCAGCAGTCACGGGGGGGATGGCTACACCTTC
TRBJ2-7 15 NA TRBV19 TRBD1 CASSPSGQGAYEQYF TGTGCCAGTAGTCCATCCGGACAGGGGGCCTACGAGCAGTACTTC
TRBJ2-7 15 NA TRBV5-1 TRBD1 CASSLGQGSSYEQYF TGCGCCAGCAGCTTGGGACAGGGGAGCTCCTACGAGCAGTACTTC
TRBJ2-7 14 NA TRBV28 NA CASRGHGRPYEQYF TGTGCCAGCAGGGGCCACGGGAGACCGTACGAGCAGTACTTC
TRBJ2-2 15 NA TRBV2 NA CASTTEGVWTGELFF TGTGCCAGCACCACGGAAGGGGTATGGACCGGGGAGCTGTTTTTT
TRBJ2-5 16 NA TRBV10-3 TRBD1 CAISEPKTGTKETQYF TGTGCCATCAGTGAGCCTAAGACAGGGACCAAAGAGACCCAGTACTTC
TRBJ2-3 16 NA TRBV6-6 NA CASSSGLQGLADTQYF TGTGCCAGCAGTTCCGGGCTACAGGGTTTAGCAGATACGCAGTATTTT
TRBJ2-5 14 NA TRBV4-1 NA CASSQEGAQETQYF TGCGCCAGCAGCCAAGAGGGAGCACAAGAGACCCAGTACTTC
TRBJ1-2 11 NA TRBV5-1 NA CASSSDYGYTF TGCGCCAGCAGCTCGGACTATGGCTACACCTTC
TRBJ1-3 16 NA TRBV7-8 NA CASSLGLTSSGNTIYF TGTGCCAGCAGCTTAGGTCTCACTTCCTCTGGAAACACCATATATTTT
TRBJ2-5 11 NA TRBV6-1 NA CASSAQETQYF TGTGCCAGCAGTGCCCAAGAGACCCAGTACTTC
TRBJ2-2 15 NA TRBV6-1 TRBD1 CASSHLTGETGELFF TGTGCCAGCAGTCATCTGACAGGGGAAACCGGGGAGCTGTTTTTT